This T cell receptor (beta chain) is drawn from a study of shared clonotypes between healthy human individuals. In the study overall: CD4 naive and CD4 memory each took three plates per donor, while CD8 naive took two and CD8 memory one. Study conclusions and caveats: Richness estimates generally favored naive over memory subsets. Blood alone was sampled, and tissue repertoires likely differ.

Positive CCR7 selection of CD45RO-negative cells yielded the naive CD8 cells, and terminally differentiated effector memory CD45RA+ cells were excluded. In regard to this clone: The target antigen is unknown.

V lost 5 bases to trimming and J lost 5 bases; unmatched junction nucleotides: 6. The germline gives CDR1 LGHNT, CDR2 FRNRAP. The CDR3 spans 14 residues. Sequencing used immunoSEQ multiplex PCR; TCRdb keeps in-frame clones, though not all of them. The sample holds around 2.1 million clones, more than 85% seen once. This TCR was sampled from a man aged 18 to 35 in good health. Some clones in this sample may be carry-over from other donors' samples. The rearrangement joins TRBV12-5 to TRBJ2-7, with 10 bases fitting TRBD2. Sequencing was performed on naive CD8+ T cells from PBMCs. CDR3 region: CASGTGLAIHEQYF. Written as DNA, the CDR3 is TGTGCTAGTGGTACGGGACTAGCGATACACGAGCAGTACTTC.